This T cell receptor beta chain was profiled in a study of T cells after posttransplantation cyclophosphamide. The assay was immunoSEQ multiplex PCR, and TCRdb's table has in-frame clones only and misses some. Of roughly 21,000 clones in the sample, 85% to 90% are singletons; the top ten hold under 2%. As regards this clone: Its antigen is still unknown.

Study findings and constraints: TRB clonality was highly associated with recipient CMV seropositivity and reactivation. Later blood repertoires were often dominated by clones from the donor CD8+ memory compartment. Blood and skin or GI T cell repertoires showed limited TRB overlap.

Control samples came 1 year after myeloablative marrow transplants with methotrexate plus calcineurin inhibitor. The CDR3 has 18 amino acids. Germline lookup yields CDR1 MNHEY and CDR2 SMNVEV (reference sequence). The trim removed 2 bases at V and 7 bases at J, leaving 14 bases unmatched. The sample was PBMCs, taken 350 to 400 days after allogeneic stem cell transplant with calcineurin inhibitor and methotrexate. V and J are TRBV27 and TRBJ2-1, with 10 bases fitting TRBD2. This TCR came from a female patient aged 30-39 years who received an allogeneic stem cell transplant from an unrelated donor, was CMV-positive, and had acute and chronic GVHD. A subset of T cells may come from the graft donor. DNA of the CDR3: TGTGCCAGCAGTTTAGGTGGTCTAGCGGGAGATTCGTGGAATGAGCAGTTCTTC. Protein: CASSLGGLAGDSWNEQFF.